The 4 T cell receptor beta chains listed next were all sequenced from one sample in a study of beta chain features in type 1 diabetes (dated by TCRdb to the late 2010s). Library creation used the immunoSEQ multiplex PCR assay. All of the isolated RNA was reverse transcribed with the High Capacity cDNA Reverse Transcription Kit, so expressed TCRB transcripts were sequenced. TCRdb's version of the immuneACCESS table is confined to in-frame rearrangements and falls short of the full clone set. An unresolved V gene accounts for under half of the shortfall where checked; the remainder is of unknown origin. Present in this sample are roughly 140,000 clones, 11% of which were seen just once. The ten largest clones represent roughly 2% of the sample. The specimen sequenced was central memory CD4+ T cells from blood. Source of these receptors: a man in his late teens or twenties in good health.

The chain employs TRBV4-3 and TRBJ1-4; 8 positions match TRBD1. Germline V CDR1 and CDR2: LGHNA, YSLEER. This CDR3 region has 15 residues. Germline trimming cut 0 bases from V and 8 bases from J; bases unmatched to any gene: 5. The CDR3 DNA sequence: TGCGCCAGCAGCCAAGATTCTTGGGACAGGGAAAAACTGTTTTTT. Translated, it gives CASSQDSWDREKLFF.

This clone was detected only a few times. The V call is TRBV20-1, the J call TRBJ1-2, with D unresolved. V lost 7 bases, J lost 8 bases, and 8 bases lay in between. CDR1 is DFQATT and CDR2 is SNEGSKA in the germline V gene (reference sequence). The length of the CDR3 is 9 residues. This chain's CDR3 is CSGKQGYTF. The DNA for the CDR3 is TGCAGTGGCAAGCAAGGCTACACCTTC.

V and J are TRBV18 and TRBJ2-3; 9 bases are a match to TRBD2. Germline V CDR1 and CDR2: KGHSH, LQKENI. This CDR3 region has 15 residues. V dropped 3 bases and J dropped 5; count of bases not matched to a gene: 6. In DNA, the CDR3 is TGTGCCAGCTCACCTCCGGGACTAGCCAAAGATACGCAGTATTTT. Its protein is CASSPPGLAKDTQYF. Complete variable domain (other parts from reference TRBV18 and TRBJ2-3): NAGVMQNPRHLVRRRGQEARLRCSPMKGHSHVYWYRQLPEEGLKFMVYLQKENIIDESGMPKERFSAEFPKEGPSILRIQQVVRGDSAAYFCASSPPGLAKDTQYFGPGTRLTVL.

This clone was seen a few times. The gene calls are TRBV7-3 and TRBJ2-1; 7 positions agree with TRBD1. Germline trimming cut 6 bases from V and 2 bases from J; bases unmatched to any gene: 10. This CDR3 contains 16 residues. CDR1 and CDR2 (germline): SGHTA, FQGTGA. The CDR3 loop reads CASSRSGTEPYNEQFF. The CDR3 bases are TGTGCCAGCAGTCGGTCCGGGACAGAACCCTACAATGAGCAGTTCTTC.